A single sample is the source of the 29 T cell receptor beta chains below, sequenced in a study of beta chain features in type 1 diabetes (dated 2018 in TCRdb). Library generation was performed with the immunoSEQ multiplex PCR assay. All of the isolated RNA was reverse transcribed with the High Capacity cDNA Reverse Transcription Kit, so expressed TCRB transcripts were sequenced. The immuneACCESS repertoire file appears here via TCRdb, limited to in-frame rearrangements. These files lack a portion of the clones; in checked studies, under half of the deficit traces to unresolved V genes, and the cause of the others is not known. In this sample the table shows around 450,000 clones, roughly 11% of which occur a single time. Jointly, the top ten make up over 0.035% of the sample. The source material was naive CD4+ T cells from blood. Sample cell subset or site, as interpreted from the label and publication: true naive CD4+ T cells. These receptors originate from a young woman in good health.

This clone was detected a few times. This chain joins TRBV30 and TRBJ2-7, with 9 nucleotides matching TRBD2. Per the germline V gene, CDR1 is GTSNPN and CDR2 is SVGIG (reference sequence). The V gene end was trimmed by 4 bases and the J gene end by 2 bases; junction bases not matched to a gene: 9. The CDR3 contains 15 residues. Here the CDR3 DNA reads TGTGCCTGGATCCGGGCGGGGGGGCGAACCTACGAGCAGTACTTC. As protein: CAWIRAGGRTYEQYF.

The J gene is TRBJ1-5, the V gene TRBV15; D is ambiguous. Trimming removed 3 bases at V and 3 bases at J, with 9 bases between. The germline V gene has CDR1 LNHNV and CDR2 YYDKDF (reference sequence). There are 14 residues in the CDR3. The CDR3 DNA reads TGTGCCACCAGCAGTGCTGGCTACAATCAGCCCCAGCATTTT. It encodes CATSSAGYNQPQHF.

The J gene is TRBJ1-1, the V gene TRBV2; D gene uncertain. The CDR3 covers 11 residues. Per the germline V gene, CDR1 is SNHLY and CDR2 is FYNNEI. Trimming left V 8 bases short and J 4 bases short, with 8 bases between. The CDR3, as DNA: TGTGCCAGCCATTGGCCCACTGAAGCTTTCTTT. Amino acids: CASHWPTEAFF.

V is TRBV7-9 and J is TRBJ2-1; tentative D call: TRBD1 (5 bases). V shed 4 bases and J shed 2 bases, with 15 bases lying between them. The CDR3 loop spans 16 amino acids. Germline V gene sequence: CDR1 SEHNR, CDR2 FQNEAQ (reference sequence). Written as DNA, the CDR3 is TGTGCCAGCAGCTCCGCTAGGGGAAGAACCTACAATGAGCAGTTCTTC. It encodes CASSSARGRTYNEQFF.

The genes are TRBV7-2 and TRBJ2-3; tentatively, D is TRBD1 or TRBD2 (5 bases each). V was clipped by 8 bases and J by 1 base, with 19 bases between them. This CDR3 is built from 16 residues. In germline, CDR1 is SGHTA, CDR2 FQGNSA. The DNA of the CDR3 is TGTGCCAGCCCATCCAGAGGGACGTCTGGCACAGATACGCAGTATTTT. It translates to CASPSRGTSGTDTQYF.

The rearrangement uses TRBV9 and TRBJ2-5; no firm D call. The CDR3 spans 12 residues. Germline CDR1 and CDR2: SGDLS and YYNGEE. Trimming left V 4 bases short and J 3 bases short, with 7 bases between. CDR3 nucleotide sequence: TGTGCCAGCAGCCCCCTGGAAGAGACCCAGTACTTC. It specifies CASSPLEETQYF.

The genes are TRBV4-1 and TRBJ1-2; D call uncertain. Trimming cost V 1 base and J 7 bases, with 13 bases left between them. Germline-derived CDR1 and CDR2 are MGHRA and YSYEKL. The CDR3 totals 14 residues. The CDR3: CASSQGAGFGGYTF. In nucleotides, the CDR3 is TGCGCCAGCAGCCAAGGAGCAGGTTTCGGTGGCTACACCTTC.

The rearrangement uses TRBV29-1 and TRBJ2-2; D gene ambiguous. Deletions cut 7 bases from V and 3 bases from J, with 15 bases between. CDR1 is SQVTM and CDR2 is ANQGSEA in the germline V gene. The CDR3 extends over 14 amino acids. The DNA of the CDR3 is TGCAGCGCGATTAGCCAACCATACACCGGGGAGCTGTTTTTT. It specifies CSAISQPYTGELFF.

The rearrangement uses TRBV4-2 and TRBJ2-7, with TRBD2 matching over 9 bases. Trimming cost V 0 bases and J 3 bases; bases outside gene matches: 3. The CDR3 extends over 15 amino acids. Germline assignment: CDR1 LGHNA and CDR2 YNFKEQ. The CDR3: CASSQELAGYYEQYV. Written as DNA, the CDR3 is TGTGCCAGCAGCCAAGAACTAGCGGGTTACTACGAGCAGTACGTC.

The chain joins TRBV20-1 to TRBJ2-1, with D unresolved. The CDR3 loop spans 11 amino acids. V was clipped by 6 bases and J by 9 bases, with 12 bases between them. From germline, CDR1 is DFQATT and CDR2 SNEGSKA (reference sequence). In DNA form, the CDR3 reads TGCAGTGCCACACCGGCGTCTGAGCAGTTCTTC. It translates to CSATPASEQFF.

This clone was seen a few times. This chain joins TRBV6-5 and TRBJ2-7, with 7 nucleotides matching TRBD1. This CDR3 comprises 14 residues. V was clipped by 6 bases and J by 2 bases; unmatched bases: 7. Germline assignment: CDR1 MNHEY and CDR2 SVGAGI. CDR3 nucleotide sequence: TGTGCCAGCAGACCGGGACAGAACACCTACGAGCAGTACGTC. Translating it yields CASRPGQNTYEQYV.

The chain links TRBV2 to TRBJ2-5, with a tentative D call TRBD1 (6 bases). V was shortened by 6 bases and J by 3 bases, with 11 bases between the two germline ends. From germline, CDR1 is SNHLY and CDR2 FYNNEI. The CDR3 consists of 13 residues. CDR3 coding DNA: TGTGCCAGCAGCGACAACAGGGAAGAGACCCAGTACTTC. It encodes CASSDNREETQYF. The whole variable domain, remainder taken from reference TRBV2 and TRBJ2-5, is EPEVTQTPSHQVTQMGQEVILRCVPISNHLYFYWYRQILGQKVEFLVSFYNNEISEKSEIFDDQFSVERPDGSNFTLKIRSTKLEDSAMYFCASSDNREETQYFGPGTRLLVL.

This clone was recorded a few times. This chain links TRBV19 with TRBJ2-1, with 7 nucleotides matching TRBD1. The ends lost 3 bases at V and 0 bases at J; junction bases unmatched: 2. CDR1 is LNHDA and CDR2 is SQIVND in the germline V gene (reference sequence). This CDR3 spans 15 amino acids. For the CDR3, the DNA is TGTGCCAGTAGTATGGACAGGAGCTCCTACAATGAGCAGTTCTTC. Translation gives CASSMDRSSYNEQFF.

This clone was observed a few times. CDR3: CSVGDIGSYNEQFF. For the CDR3, the DNA is TGCAGCGTGGGGGACATAGGCTCCTACAATGAGCAGTTCTTC. The rearrangement uses TRBV29-1 and TRBJ2-1; D is possibly TRBD1 (6 bases). With 6 bases removed from V and 0 bases from J, the gap between germline ends came to 12 bases. The CDR3 runs 14 residues. Germline CDR1 and CDR2: SQVTM and ANQGSEA.

This chain joins TRBV19 and TRBJ2-1, with 8 bases matching TRBD2. Germline V lookup: CDR1 LNHDA, CDR2 SQIVND (reference sequence). The CDR3 contains 16 residues. Losses at the gene ends were 6 bases for V and 5 bases for J; bases not matched to a gene: 12. The CDR3 nucleotides are TGTGCCAGTAGGAACGGGGGGGCGGTCTTACACAATGAGCAGTTCTTC. This sequence encodes CASRNGGAVLHNEQFF.

The chain employs TRBV7-2 and TRBJ2-5, with D possibly matching TRBD2 (5 bases). Germline loops: CDR1 SGHTA, CDR2 FQGNSA. Trimming removed 5 bases at V and 1 base at J, with 11 bases between. CDR3 length: 14 residues. As DNA, the CDR3 is TGTGCCAGCAGCCTCACGGGGATCCAAGAGACCCAGTACTTC. Amino acids: CASSLTGIQETQYF.

This clone turned up a few times. Other DNA sequences in the sample encode the same CDR3. The V gene is TRBV9, the J gene TRBJ1-1; D is unresolved. In germline, CDR1 is SGDLS, CDR2 YYNGEE. With 0 bases removed from V and 1 base from J, the gap between germline ends came to 4 bases. This CDR3 spans 13 amino acids. CDR3 residues: CASSVEGNTEAFF. The CDR3 DNA reads as TGTGCCAGCAGCGTAGAAGGGAACACTGAAGCTTTCTTT. Supplemented by reference TRBV9 and TRBJ1-1, the full variable domain reads DSGVTQTPKHLITATGQRVTLRCSPRSGDLSVYWYQQSLDQGLQFLIQYYNGEERAKGNILERFSAQQFPDLHSELNLSSLELGDSALYFCASSVEGNTEAFFGQGTRLTVV.

The chain recombines TRBV7-2 with TRBJ1-5; D might be TRBD1 (5 bases). CDR1 SGHTA and CDR2 FQGNSA come from the germline V gene. The CDR3 has 14 amino acids. The V end was cut by 1 base, the J end by 3 bases, with 7 bases between. The CDR3 coding sequence is TGTGCCAGCAGCTTAGGACAGCTCAATCAGCCCCAGCATTTT. Residues: CASSLGQLNQPQHF.

The V call is TRBV4-1, the J call TRBJ2-3, with 10 bases fitting TRBD1. Germline CDR1 and CDR2: MGHRA and YSYEKL. V lost 4 bases, J lost 5 bases, and 12 bases stayed unmatched. The CDR3 is made up of 17 amino acids. DNA of the CDR3: TGCGCCAGCAGCCCGGGCCCGAGACAGGGGGCAATAGATACGCAGTATTTT. This sequence encodes CASSPGPRQGAIDTQYF.

This clone showed up just a few times. The V gene is TRBV5-1, the J gene TRBJ1-1; a possible D gene is TRBD1 (5 bases). V lost 4 bases, J lost 1 base, and 14 bases lay in between. The CDR3 loop spans 15 amino acids. CDR1 SGHRS and CDR2 YFSETQ come from the germline V gene. The CDR3 sequence: CASSRGTGGNTEAFF. CDR3 DNA sequence: TGCGCCAGCAGCCGGGGGACCGGCGGGAACACTGAAGCTTTCTTT.

This clone occurred a few times. The rearrangement joins TRBV25-1 to TRBJ2-5; TRBD1 is a possible D gene (6 bases). There are 14 residues in the CDR3. V lost 9 bases to trimming and J lost 7 bases, with 21 bases between them. The germline gives CDR1 MGHDK, CDR2 SYGVNS. CDR3 DNA: TGTGCCAGATCCCTCCGGCAGGGGCCCCGGACCCAGTACTTC. Encoded protein: CARSLRQGPRTQYF.

This clone was found a few times. This chain links TRBV29-1 with TRBJ1-4; D is unresolved. The V end was cut by 4 bases, the J end by 8 bases, with 20 bases between. From germline, CDR1 is SQVTM and CDR2 ANQGSEA. The CDR3 runs to 15 residues. The CDR3 sequence: CSVGIGSTGGEKLFF. The CDR3, as DNA: TGCAGCGTTGGGATCGGTTCCACCGGTGGGGAAAAACTGTTTTTT.

Only a few counts were recorded for this clone. This chain uses TRBV29-1 with TRBJ1-2; D unresolved. V lost 5 bases, J lost 1 base, and 20 bases lay in between. This CDR3 has 16 residues. Looked up from germline, CDR1 is SQVTM and CDR2 is ANQGSEA. In nucleotides, the CDR3 is TGCAGCGTTTTTTCCGCCCTGGGCACTGTTAACTATGGCTACACCTTC. Its protein is CSVFSALGTVNYGYTF.

The chain has TRBV11-1 and TRBJ2-1, with D perhaps given as TRBD1 or TRBD2 (5 bases each). The V gene lost 1 base and the J gene lost 4 bases, with 11 bases spanning the gap. This CDR3 contains 15 residues. CDR1 is SGHAT, CDR2 FQDESV, per germline (reference sequence). The CDR3, as DNA: TGTGCCAGCAGCTTAGGATCGGGACCTTACAATGAGCAGTTCTTC. Translated: CASSLGSGPYNEQFF. The whole variable domain, remainder taken from reference TRBV11-1 and TRBJ2-1, is EAEVAQSPRYKITEKSQAVAFWCDPISGHATLYWYRQILGQGPELLVQFQDESVVDDSQLPKDRFSAERLKGVDSTLKIQPAELGDSAMYLCASSLGSGPYNEQFFGPGTRLTVL.

The CDR3 here is CASSRLGAGANVLTF. The DNA of the CDR3 is TGCGCCAGCAGCCGCTTGGGGGCAGGGGCCAACGTCCTGACTTTC. V usage is TRBV4-3 and J usage is TRBJ2-6; D possibly corresponds to TRBD1 (6 bases). This CDR3 has 15 residues. From germline, CDR1 is LGHNA and CDR2 YSLEER. Trimming pared 4 bases from V and 4 bases from J, leaving 11 bases between.

The rearrangement links TRBV28 to TRBJ1-2; maybe TRBD1 (5 bases). This CDR3 has 14 residues. V lost 3 bases, J lost 2 bases, and 10 bases lay in between. Germline CDR1 and CDR2: MDHEN and SYDVKM. The CDR3 spells CASSFSPGNYGYTF. The CDR3 DNA follows: TGTGCCAGCAGTTTTTCTCCAGGGAACTATGGCTACACCTTC.

This clone occurred a few times. The chain uses TRBV7-2 and TRBJ2-1, with 7 bases aligning to TRBD2. This CDR3 spans 15 amino acids. CDR1 and CDR2 (germline): SGHTA, FQGNSA. The junction had 9 bases not matched to a gene; V was cut back by 2 bases and J by 8 bases. This CDR3 reads CASSLTGGSLDEQFF. In DNA form, the CDR3 reads TGTGCCAGCAGCTTAACGGGAGGTAGCTTGGATGAGCAGTTCTTC.

This clone has just a few counts. The J gene is TRBJ2-1, the V gene TRBV7-8; TRBD1 is a possible D gene (6 bases). V was cut by 0 bases and J by 6 bases, with 24 bases left in between. CDR3 length: 19 amino acids. The V gene's germline CDR1 is SGHVS and CDR2 FQNEAQ. The DNA for the CDR3 is TGTGCCAGCAGCTTAGCGTCCCGGACAGTTCGCGGACCCAGCAATGAGCAGTTCTTC. It codes for CASSLASRTVRGPSNEQFF. Complete variable domain (other parts from reference TRBV7-8 and TRBJ2-1): GAGVSQSPRYKVAKRGQDVALRCDPISGHVSLFWYQQALGQGPEFLTYFQNEAQLDKSGLPSDRFFAERPEGSVSTLKIQRTQQEDSAVYLCASSLASRTVRGPSNEQFFGPGTRLTVL.

V and J are TRBV4-1 and TRBJ2-7; 7 bases are shared with TRBD2. CDR3 size: 15 residues. Trimming at V came to 4 bases and at J to 2 bases, leaving 8 bases not matched to a gene. Germline V gene sequence: CDR1 MGHRA, CDR2 YSYEKL. This CDR3 reads CASSRQEAGAYEQYF. Written as DNA, the CDR3 is TGCGCCAGCAGCCGTCAGGAGGCGGGGGCCTACGAGCAGTACTTC.